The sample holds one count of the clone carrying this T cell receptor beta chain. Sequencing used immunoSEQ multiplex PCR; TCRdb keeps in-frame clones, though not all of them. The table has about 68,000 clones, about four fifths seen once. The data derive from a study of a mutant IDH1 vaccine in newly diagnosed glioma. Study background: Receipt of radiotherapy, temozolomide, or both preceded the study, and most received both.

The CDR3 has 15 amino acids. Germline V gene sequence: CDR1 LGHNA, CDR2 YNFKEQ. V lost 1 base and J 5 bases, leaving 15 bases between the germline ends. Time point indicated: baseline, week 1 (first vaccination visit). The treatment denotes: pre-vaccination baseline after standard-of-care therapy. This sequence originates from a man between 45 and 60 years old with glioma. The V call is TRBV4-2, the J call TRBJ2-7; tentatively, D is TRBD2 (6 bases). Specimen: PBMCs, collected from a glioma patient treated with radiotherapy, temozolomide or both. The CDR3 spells CASSQARRGINEQYF. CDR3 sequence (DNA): TGTGCCAGCAGCCAAGCCAGGAGGGGCATCAACGAGCAGTACTTC.